This T cell receptor beta chain derives from a study of beta chain features in type 1 diabetes. Study outcomes and limitations: When VDJ junctions were examined, type 1 diabetes patients showed fewer insertions and more deletions. Moderate but significant shortening of TCRB CDR3s was recorded in all four CD4+ subsets from Type 1 diabetes patients.

The CDR3 runs 14 residues. Between the trimmed V and J ends, which lost 3 bases and 2 bases, there was a span of 11 bases. CDR1 is SGHTA and CDR2 is FQGNSA in the germline V gene. On this clone: The target antigen is unknown.

All of the isolated RNA was reverse transcribed, so expressed TCRB transcripts were sequenced. Sequencing used immunoSEQ multiplex PCR; TCRdb keeps in-frame clones, though not all of them. The sample carries approximately 150,000 clones, roughly an eighth recorded once. The TCR comes from a young man with type 1 diabetes. The V and J genes are TRBV7-2 and TRBJ2-7; D unclear. Sequencing was done on a sample of central memory CD4+ T cells from blood. CDR3 coding DNA: TGTGCCAGCAGCTTGTATAGGTCCACCTACGAGCAGTACTTC. Amino acid sequence: CASSLYRSTYEQYF.